This paragraph reports one T cell receptor (beta chain). Its antigen remains unknown. The data were obtained in a study of resident and recirculating memory T cells in vitiligo. The wider study: Genomic DNA was extracted from whole homogenized samples, with no cell sorting.

Patients had to be free of confetti depigmentation, indicating active vitiligo. Study observations and caveats: Vitiligo lesions lacked a unique dominant clone, and clonality varied.

Germline assignment: CDR1 SGHTA and CDR2 FQGNSA. V shed 5 bases, J shed 3 bases, and the junction held 10 bases outside the gene matches. The CDR3 has 16 residues. Generated by immunoSEQ multiplex PCR, the TCRdb table keeps only in-frame clones and is missing some. The sample consists of around 76,000 clones, 80% to 95% of them appearing once. This chain uses TRBV7-2 with TRBJ1-3, with 7 bases aligning to TRBD1. The clonotype was recovered from a male donor with vitiligo. The sample comprised blood. DNA for the CDR3: TGTGCCAGCAGCGCCAACAGGGGTGTGGGTGGAAACACCATATATTTT. Protein product: CASSANRGVGGNTIYF.